This is a list of T cell receptor beta chains from one sample in a study of T cells after yellow fever vaccination. TCRdb called the 5' RACE reads again in MiXCR, with one record for every CDR3 protein. The table shows some 320,000 distinct CDR3 sequences, with less than 9.5% occurring only once. Material: CD4+ T cells sorted from PBMCs, obtained 5 days after the yellow fever booster vaccination. The receptors come from a man between 18 and 35 years old who received the YFV17D yellow fever vaccine. Each CDR3 is given with its conserved first and last residue.

V,J,CDR3
TRBV4-1,TRBJ1-6,CASRWLGQYNSPLHF
TRBV4-3,TRBJ1-1,CASSQVARINTEAFF
TRBV3-1,TRBJ2-2,CASKFQGNGELFF
TRBV12-3/TRBV12-4,TRBJ2-5,CASTWGVWETQYF
TRBV7-2,TRBJ1-2,CASSPLQANYGYTF
TRBV10-2,TRBJ2-7,CATLGWALEQYF
TRBV6-5,TRBJ2-5,CASSWRGGPGETQYF
TRBV27,TRBJ1-1,CASSSGTGGREAFF
TRBV28,TRBJ2-5,CASSDPTPETQYF
TRBV15,TRBJ2-5,CATSRDQAGEETQYF
TRBV7-2,TRBJ2-3,CASSQRTGSTDTQYF
TRBV5-1,TRBJ2-1,CASTRLAGANEQFF
TRBV7-2,TRBJ2-1,CASRPQTSASYNEQFF
TRBV12-3/TRBV12-4,TRBJ1-1,CASSLLGAAPNTEAFF
TRBV5-1,TRBJ1-4,CASSLSPPGQGNEKLFF
TRBV6-6,TRBJ2-3,CASGSSPDTQYF
TRBV30,TRBJ1-1,CAWSVSWATEAFF
TRBV12-3/TRBV12-4,TRBJ2-1,CASSLEAGGYNEQFF
TRBV6-5,TRBJ1-2,CASSYSPGDYGYTF
TRBV20-1,TRBJ2-2,CSATGTGNGGELFF
TRBV3-1,TRBJ2-5,CASTRPRGAGTQYF
TRBV7-2,TRBJ1-2,CASSPRRDGPYGYTF
TRBV12-3/TRBV12-4,TRBJ2-7,CASSPLLGTGRYEQYF
TRBV6-6,TRBJ1-5,CASSSTGVQPQHF
TRBV2,TRBJ1-6,CASGQSSYNSPLHF
TRBV6-5,TRBJ2-1,CASSYTSTGYNEQFF
TRBV15,TRBJ2-5,CATSTYLRGMRRQTQYF
TRBV5-4,TRBJ2-5,CASSGSTGARETQYF
TRBV9,TRBJ2-5,CASNWGPGAQETQYF
TRBV7-9,TRBJ1-1,CASSLEPSPEAFF
TRBV21-1,TRBJ2-1,CATRTELSNEQFF
TRBV6-5,TRBJ2-7,CATTGRGAYEQYF
TRBV5-5,TRBJ1-1,CASSLANPVTGMKAFF
TRBV7-9,TRBJ2-3,CASRHSRGPGDTQYF
TRBV20-1,TRBJ1-5,CSARLRNSNQPQHF
TRBV6-6,TRBJ1-1,CASKQGLRWTEAFF
TRBV12-3/TRBV12-4,TRBJ1-1,CASSFRSWTGLNTEAFF
TRBV4-2,TRBJ1-6,CASSQVSWTVNSPLHF
TRBV7-2,TRBJ2-7,CASSLGRGEQYF
TRBV29-1,TRBJ1-1,CSGTTNTEAFF
TRBV15,TRBJ2-3,CATRGGDTQYF
TRBV24-1,TRBJ2-1,CATSDRTGSGGNEQFF
TRBV11-2,TRBJ2-5,CASSLVGFQQTQYF
TRBV11-2,TRBJ1-1,CASSSTRTVHEAFF
TRBV6-2/TRBV6-3,TRBJ1-2,CASSTSGTDYGYTF
TRBV4-2,TRBJ1-5,CASSQDQGAMDQPQHF
TRBV4-3,TRBJ2-2,CASSLIAGANTGELFF
TRBV7-8,TRBJ1-2,CASSLETGQPGYTF
TRBV5-5,TRBJ2-3,CASSLGASRDTQYF
TRBV12-3/TRBV12-4,TRBJ1-1,CASRTNTEAFF
TRBV5-5,TRBJ1-3,CASSLIRSMGNTIYF
TRBV7-9,TRBJ1-2,CASSRSRPWDYGYTF
TRBV18,TRBJ2-1,CASSPGSSGGEQFF